This TCR beta chain was sequenced in a study of shared clonotypes between healthy human individuals. Germline-derived CDR1 and CDR2 are SGHTS and YDEGEE. V dropped 0 bases and J dropped 4 bases, with 13 bases sitting between them. The CDR3 runs to 16 residues. Data came from immunoSEQ multiplex PCR; TCRdb stores just in-frame clones and leaves some out. The sample includes approximately 840,000 clones, 95% to 97% seen only once; the top ten take less than 0.25%. Selected positively for CCR7 and CD45RO-negative, naive CD8 cells excluded terminally differentiated effector memory CD45RA+ cells. The chain employs TRBV5-8 and TRBJ2-2; no reliable D call. This receptor was identified in a man aged 30 to 45 in good health. The sequencing sample was made of naive CD8+ T cells sorted from blood. DNA for the CDR3: TGTGCCAGCAGCTTGGATTCTGGACCCGGCACCGGGGAGCTGTTTTTT. Translated: CASSLDSGPGTGELFF.